The rows below give T cell receptor beta chains drawn from one sample of a study of blood T cell repertoires in COVID-19. The method was immunoSEQ multiplex PCR; TCRdb's version includes in-frame clones alone and lacks a portion of them. The sample lists fewer than 45,000 clones, around 78% seen once, with about 33% in the top ten. Sequenced sample: peripheral blood. The source is a man aged 55 to 69 with acute or convalescent COVID-19. CDR3s include the opening cysteine and the closing phenylalanine or tryptophan. A D gene is named only where the DNA matches it firmly. Only some rows state a clone size, as once, few, many or a class for expanded clones.

CDR3nt	CDR3aa	abundance	v_gene	j_gene	len	d_gene
TGTGCCAGCAGCCCGGAGTCCCTCTCTGGGGCCAACGTCCTGACTTTC	CASSPESLSGANVLTF	few	TRBV7-6	TRBJ2-6	16	NA
TGTGCCACCAGCAGAGAAGGAGGACTAGCGACCCGGGTCCACTACAATGAGCAGTTCTTC	CATSREGGLATRVHYNEQFF	NA	TRBV15	TRBJ2-1	20	TRBD2
TGTGCCACCACAACGAAATACGAGCAGTACTTC	CATTTKYEQYF	NA	TRBV28	TRBJ2-7	11	NA
TGTGCCAGCAGTTCAGCTAGCGGAGACTCTGGGGCCAACGTCCTGACTTTC	CASSSASGDSGANVLTF	few	TRBV28	TRBJ2-6	17	TRBD2
TGTGCCAGCAGTGAAGGGGGCTACTCTGGAAACACCATATATTTT	CASSEGGYSGNTIYF	NA	TRBV2	TRBJ1-3	15	NA
TGTGCCAGCAGCACGGGACAGGGAGTTAAAAGAGAGCAGTACTTC	CASSTGQGVKREQYF	once	TRBV11-2	TRBJ2-7	15	TRBD1
TGTGCCAGCAGACAGGGGGTTGTACGAGAGACCCAGTACTTC	CASRQGVVRETQYF	few	TRBV6-5	TRBJ2-5	14	TRBD1
TGTGCCAGCAGCTCCACAGGGGATCAGCCCCAGCATTTT	CASSSTGDQPQHF	NA	TRBV7-9	TRBJ1-5	13	TRBD1
TGTGCCAGCAGCCGCACCGGACAGAGAGGGCGCGCAGATCAGCCCCAGCATTTT	CASSRTGQRGRADQPQHF	few	TRBV7-9	TRBJ1-5	18	NA
TGCAGCGGGCGGACTAGCGGGAGACACGAGCAGTACTTC	CSGRTSGRHEQYF	NA	TRBV29-1	TRBJ2-7	13	TRBD2
TGTGCCAGTAGTATATCTTTCCGGGCTGGAAACACCATATATTTT	CASSISFRAGNTIYF	NA	TRBV19	TRBJ1-3	15	NA
TGTGCCACCAGTGACTCCGGGACAGGGAAGGGGGATGTTACAGATACGCAGTATTTT	CATSDSGTGKGDVTDTQYF	once	TRBV24-1	TRBJ2-3	19	TRBD1
TGTGCCAGCAGTTACTCGAGGGCAGACCCTGAGCAGTTCTTC	CASSYSRADPEQFF	NA	TRBV6-6	TRBJ2-1	14	NA
TGCGCCAGCAACCTGGGACTAGCGGGAGCGGATGAGCAGTTCTTC	CASNLGLAGADEQFF	NA	TRBV5-1	TRBJ2-1	15	TRBD2
TGTGCCAGCAGCGTAGCGGCGGGGATAAGCACAGATACGCAGTATTTT	CASSVAAGISTDTQYF	NA	TRBV9	TRBJ2-3	16	NA
TGTGCCAGCAGTCCGACCTTAAGCGGGAGAGGAGAGACCCAGTACTTC	CASSPTLSGRGETQYF	few	TRBV28	TRBJ2-5	16	TRBD2
TGTGCCAGCAGCCTACGGTCCGGGACAGTATCCTACGAGCAGTACTTC	CASSLRSGTVSYEQYF	NA	TRBV7-9	TRBJ2-7	16	TRBD1
TGTGCAAGTCGCTCCCCCCGGACTAGCGGGAGATACGAGCAGTACTTC	CASRSPRTSGRYEQYF	NA	TRBV12-2	TRBJ2-7	16	NA
TGTGCCACCAGTACCGGGGGGACCCAGTACTTC	CATSTGGTQYF	NA	TRBV24-1	TRBJ2-5	11	NA
TGTGCCACCAGTGATCCTAGCGGGAGCTACAATGAGCAGTTCTTC	CATSDPSGSYNEQFF	NA	TRBV24-1	TRBJ2-1	15	TRBD2
TGTGCCAGCAACCATTGGGGAGCGGGAGGGCTTCGGGAGCAGTACTTC	CASNHWGAGGLREQYF	few	TRBV5-6	TRBJ2-7	16	TRBD2
TGTGCCAGCAGTCAAACTAGCGCCTACGAGCAGTACTTC	CASSQTSAYEQYF	NA	TRBV6-6	TRBJ2-7	13	TRBD2
TGTGCCAGCAGTGAAGCTGGCAGGGGTTATGGCTACACCTTC	CASSEAGRGYGYTF	NA	TRBV2	TRBJ1-2	14	NA
TGCGCCAGCAGCTTAGGAGGGTTTAACTATGGCTACACCTTC	CASSLGGFNYGYTF	NA	TRBV5-1	TRBJ1-2	14	NA
TGCGCCAGCAGCTTGGAACAAGCCTACAATGAGCAGTTCTTC	CASSLEQAYNEQFF	NA	TRBV5-1	TRBJ2-1	14	NA
TGTGCCAGTGAGGACAGTGGGAATCAGCCCCAGCATTTT	CASEDSGNQPQHF	NA	TRBV2	TRBJ1-5	13	NA
TGTGCCAGCAGCCCCAGGGTTTCCTACAATGAGCAGTTCTTC	CASSPRVSYNEQFF	NA	TRBV7-9	TRBJ2-1	14	NA
TGTGCCAGCAGCTTTACTCCGGGACTAGCGGTTCCCGGGGAGCTGTTTTTT	CASSFTPGLAVPGELFF	NA	TRBV13	TRBJ2-2	17	TRBD2
TGTGCCAGCAGTGCTCAGCAGAAGACTAGCGGAAACTACAATGAGCAGTTCTTC	CASSAQQKTSGNYNEQFF	few	TRBV6-2/TRBV6-3	TRBJ2-1	18	TRBD2
TGTGCCAGCAGCGATCCGGGACAGTCCTATGGCTACACCTTC	CASSDPGQSYGYTF	NA	TRBV6-2/TRBV6-3	TRBJ1-2	14	TRBD1
TGCGCCAGTAGAGGACTAGCGGCCTACGAGCAGTACTTC	CASRGLAAYEQYF	NA	TRBV10-2	TRBJ2-7	13	TRBD2
TGTGCCAGCAGCTTAGATCTAGCGAGCACAGATACGCAGTATTTT	CASSLDLASTDTQYF	NA	TRBV11-3	TRBJ2-3	15	NA
TGCGCCAGCAGCTTCCTAACAGGGGCTGTTAGCAACGAGCAGTACTTC	CASSFLTGAVSNEQYF	once	TRBV5-1	TRBJ2-7	16	TRBD1
TGTGCCAGCAGTTACTCCGCTATTCGGGGGGAGACCCAGTACTTC	CASSYSAIRGETQYF	NA	TRBV6-2/TRBV6-3	TRBJ2-5	15	NA
TGTGCCAGCAGCCAAGGGCCGACTAGCGGGAGGGCGATGGTGAATGAGCAGTTCTTC	CASSQGPTSGRAMVNEQFF	NA	TRBV3-1/TRBV3-2	TRBJ2-1	19	TRBD2
TGTGCCAGCAGCCCGCCGGGACAAGCTACGTGGGGCCAAGAGACCCAGTACTTC	CASSPPGQATWGQETQYF	NA	TRBV11-3	TRBJ2-5	18	NA
TGTGCCAGCAGCGTAGTGGGACAGAACTACAATGAGCAGTTCTTC	CASSVVGQNYNEQFF	NA	TRBV9	TRBJ2-1	15	TRBD1
TGTGCCAGTAGTATAGACGGGGGGCCTGAAGCTTTCTTT	CASSIDGGPEAFF	NA	TRBV19	TRBJ1-1	13	NA
TGTGCCAGCGGAAAGGGACTAGCGGGAGGATTCACAGATACGCAGTATTTT	CASGKGLAGGFTDTQYF	NA	TRBV27	TRBJ2-3	17	TRBD2
TGTGCCAGCAGCCAAGATATGGGCAGGAACACTGAAGCTTTCTTT	CASSQDMGRNTEAFF	NA	TRBV3-1/TRBV3-2	TRBJ1-1	15	NA
TGTGCCAGCAGCTTGGGGGGACTAGGGGGCACCGGGGAGCTGTTTTTT	CASSLGGLGGTGELFF	NA	TRBV5-4	TRBJ2-2	16	TRBD2
TGTGCCAGCAGCCTCCGACAGGGGGGCATGAACACTGAAGCTTTCTTT	CASSLRQGGMNTEAFF	NA	TRBV7-2	TRBJ1-1	16	TRBD1